The present T cell receptor (beta chain) was sequenced within a study of T cell repertoires in cytomegalovirus infection. Whole-study findings and limits: Accumulated public TCR beta family frequency recognized individuals carrying CMV together with the relevant HLA.

The CDR3 runs 14 residues. The germline V gene encodes CDR1 SGHTA and CDR2 FQGNSA. Between the trimmed V and J ends, which lost 1 base and 3 bases, there was a span of 8 bases. This clonotype was counted ten times or more. Its antigen is currently unknown. TCRdb re-derived calls from the reads in MiXCR, one entry per CDR3 protein. Of under 150,000 distinct CDR3 sequences detected, 20% to 30% appear once; the ten largest clones hold approximately 35%. The genes are TRBV7-2 and TRBJ2-3; no definite D call. This receptor was taken from a human donor in good health (CMV status not recorded). Some clones in this sample may be carry-over from other donors' samples. Specimen: PBMCs, sequenced either directly or after in vitro stimulation (not recorded which). The CDR3 protein is CASSLELRTDTQYF. The DNA for the CDR3 is TGTGCCAGCAGCTTAGAGCTGCGAACAGATACGCAGTATTTT.